The entry below describes one T cell receptor beta chain. The data stem from a study of OX40 agonist ivuxolimab in advanced cancers. Germline V gene lookup returns CDR1 SGHVS and CDR2 FNYEAQ. The CDR3 extends over 15 amino acids. Between the trimmed V and J ends, which lost 5 bases and 3 bases, there was a span of 13 bases. The repertoire was sequenced with immunoSEQ multiplex PCR; TCRdb's copy has only in-frame clones and lacks some. In the table there are 50,000 to 70,000 clones, approximately 81% of which are singletons. The chain combines TRBV7-6 with TRBJ1-4; D uncertain. Here the sequenced sample was CD4+ or CD8+ T cells sorted from blood, taken in a trial of the OX40 agonist ivuxolimab. The sequence derives from an adult with an advanced solid tumor such as melanoma, head and neck, liver or kidney cancer. The CDR3 bases are TGTGCCAGCAGCAGGACCGAAAAACCTAATGAAAAACTGTTTTTT. It specifies CASSRTEKPNEKLFF.